This TCR beta chain stems from a study of cytomegalovirus exposure and HLA in healthy donors. Donors showed nominal health when sampled, although they likely had unrecorded immune exposures. The PCR employed 60 Vbeta primers together with 13 Jbeta primers. The assay was immunoSEQ multiplex PCR, and TCRdb's table has in-frame clones only and misses some. The table has around 150,000 clones, approximately 80% seen once. The V end was cut by 3 bases, the J end by 0 bases, with 6 bases between. The germline V gene encodes CDR1 GTSNPN and CDR2 SVGIG (reference sequence). CDR3 length: 13 residues. Regarding the study as a whole: Presence/absence comparisons presumed near-even sequencing depth among donors.

Concerning this clone itself: Its antigen is not known.

Sample: PBMCs. The sequence was obtained from a man between 25 and 39 years old in good health and CMV-seronegative. The chain employs TRBV30 and TRBJ2-1; the D gene is possibly TRBD2 (6 bases). CDR3 DNA: TGTGCCTGGAGCGGGAGCTCCTACAATGAGCAGTTCTTC. It yields the protein CAWSGSSYNEQFF. The whole variable domain, filled in from reference TRBV30 and TRBJ2-1, reads SQTIHQWPATLVQPVGSPLSLECTVEGTSNPNLYWYRQAAGRGLQLLFYSVGIGQISSEVPQNLSASRPQDRQFILSSKKLLLSDSGFYLCAWSGSSYNEQFFGPGTRLTVL.